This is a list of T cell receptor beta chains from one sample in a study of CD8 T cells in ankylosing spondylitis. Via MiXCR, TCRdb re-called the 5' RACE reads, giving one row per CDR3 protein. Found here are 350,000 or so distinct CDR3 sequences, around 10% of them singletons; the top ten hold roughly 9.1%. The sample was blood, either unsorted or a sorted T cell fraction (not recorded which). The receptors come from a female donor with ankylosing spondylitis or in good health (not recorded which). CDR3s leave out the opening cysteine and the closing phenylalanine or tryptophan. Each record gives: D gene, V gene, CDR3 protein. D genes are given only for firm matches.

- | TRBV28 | ASSTQVDEAF
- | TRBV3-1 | ASSPDSSHTEAF
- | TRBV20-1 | SARDPRANTEAF
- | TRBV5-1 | ASRSGVTDTQY
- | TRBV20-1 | SARVPAPRVDNEQF
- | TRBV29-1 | SAWFLNTEAF
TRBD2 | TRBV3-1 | ASSQPTRLAPSGTQY
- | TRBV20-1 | SARDWRAPNTEAF
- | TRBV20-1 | SAPGTVSYEQY
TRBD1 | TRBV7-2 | ASSMGTGGSGELF
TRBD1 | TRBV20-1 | SARGRDRGLYSNQPQH
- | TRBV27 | ASSFIGREQY
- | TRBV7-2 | ASSPQGNNSPLH
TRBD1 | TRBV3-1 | ASSWDRTNYGYT
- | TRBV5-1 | ASSLGTPRAEQF
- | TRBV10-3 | AISATGPQETQY
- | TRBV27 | ASTTHGRGWDEQF
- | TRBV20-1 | SARGQTSTDTQY
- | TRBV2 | ASSGGPFGETQY
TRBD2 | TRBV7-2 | ASSLAGGTSGIGTQY
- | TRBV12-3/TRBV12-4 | ASSPTGRSNQPQH
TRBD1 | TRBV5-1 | ASTSSGGETQY
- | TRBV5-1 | ASSEEINYGYT
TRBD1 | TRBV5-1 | ASSLNGQGLIVTQY
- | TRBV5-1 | ASSFSSGRETEAF
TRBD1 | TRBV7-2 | ASSLVKGARRGNEQF
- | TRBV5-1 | ASTAKQGREQY
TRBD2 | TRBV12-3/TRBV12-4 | ASSTQASGSIYEQY
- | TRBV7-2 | ASSFLPEGYNEQF
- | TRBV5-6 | ASSVPGAYNEQF
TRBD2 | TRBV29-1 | SAGLAGVADTQY
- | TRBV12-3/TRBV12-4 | ASSLREGNQPQH
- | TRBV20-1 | SARVRPELAKNIQY
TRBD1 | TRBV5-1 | ASSRTGDNSPLH
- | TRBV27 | ASSLGHKQETQY
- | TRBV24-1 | ATSDWQGGEAF
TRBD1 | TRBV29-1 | SVDRGRVGELF
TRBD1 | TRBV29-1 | SVGQGVYEQF
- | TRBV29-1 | SVEDYTEFNYGYT
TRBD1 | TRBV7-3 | ASSLFGTGTSNTQY
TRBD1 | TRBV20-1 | SARAPINGQGFGAF
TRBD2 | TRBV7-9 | ASSLNREADDEQF
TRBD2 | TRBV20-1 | SARDKRTRGHEQF
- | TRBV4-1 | ASSQDYGYT
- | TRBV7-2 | ASSLSSVGGYEQY
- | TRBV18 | ASSPRQPNTGELF
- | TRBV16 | ASSQYRDTGELF
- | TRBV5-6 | ASSFDFFEQY
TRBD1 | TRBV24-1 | ATSDGSGQTYNEQF
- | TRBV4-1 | ASSQQGSNQPQH
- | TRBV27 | ASSFPGTFDEQF
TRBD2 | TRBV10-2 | ASSERAGGADTQY
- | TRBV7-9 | ASSVGPEYEQY
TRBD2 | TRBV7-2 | ASSGGLAGVLEQY
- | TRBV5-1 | ASSFQPEVNEQF
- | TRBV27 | ASSFGAGANTGELF